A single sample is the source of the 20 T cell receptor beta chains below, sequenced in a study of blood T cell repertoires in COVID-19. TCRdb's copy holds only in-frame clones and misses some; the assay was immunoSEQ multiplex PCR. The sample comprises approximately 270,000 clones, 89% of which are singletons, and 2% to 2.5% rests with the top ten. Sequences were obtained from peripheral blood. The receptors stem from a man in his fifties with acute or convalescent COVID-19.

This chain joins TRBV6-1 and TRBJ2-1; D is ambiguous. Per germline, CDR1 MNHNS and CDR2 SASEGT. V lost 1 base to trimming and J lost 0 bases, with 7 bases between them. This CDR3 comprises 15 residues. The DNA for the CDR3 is TGTGCCAGCAGTGAAGGAGCTATCTCCTACAATGAGCAGTTCTTC. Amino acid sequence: CASSEGAISYNEQFF.

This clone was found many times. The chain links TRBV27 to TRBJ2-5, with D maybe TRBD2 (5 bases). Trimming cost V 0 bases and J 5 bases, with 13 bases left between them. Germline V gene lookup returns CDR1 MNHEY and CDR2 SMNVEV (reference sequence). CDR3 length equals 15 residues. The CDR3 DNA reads TGTGCCAGCAGTTTATCGGCCGGGGTGTTGGAGACCCAGTACTTC. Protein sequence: CASSLSAGVLETQYF.

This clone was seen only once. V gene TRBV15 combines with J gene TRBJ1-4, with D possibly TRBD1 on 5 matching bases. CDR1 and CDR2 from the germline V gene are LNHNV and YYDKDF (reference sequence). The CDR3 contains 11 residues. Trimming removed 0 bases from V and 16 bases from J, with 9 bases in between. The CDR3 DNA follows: TGTGCCACCAGCAGAGATTACGACAGGTTTTTT. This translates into CATSRDYDRFF.

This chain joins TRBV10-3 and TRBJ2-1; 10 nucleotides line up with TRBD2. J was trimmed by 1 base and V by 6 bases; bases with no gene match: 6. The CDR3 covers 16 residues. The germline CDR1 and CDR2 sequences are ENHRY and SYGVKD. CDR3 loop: CAIRPAGGLSYNEQFF. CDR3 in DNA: TGTGCCATCAGGCCAGCGGGGGGGCTGTCCTACAATGAGCAGTTCTTC.

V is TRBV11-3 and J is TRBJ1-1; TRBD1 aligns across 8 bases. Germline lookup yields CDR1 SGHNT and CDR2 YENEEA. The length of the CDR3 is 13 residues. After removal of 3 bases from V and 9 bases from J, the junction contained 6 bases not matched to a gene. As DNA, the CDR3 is TGTGCCAGCAGCTTGGACAGGGACAACAAAGCTTTCTTT. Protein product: CASSLDRDNKAFF.

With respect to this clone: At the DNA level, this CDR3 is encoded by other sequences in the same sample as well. The CDR3 coding sequence is TGCGCCAGCAGTGGATTGGCCCAAGAGACCCAGTACTTC. Translation: CASSGLAQETQYF. The chain recombines TRBV10-1 with TRBJ2-5, with no clear D. Per germline, CDR1 WNHNN and CDR2 SYGVQD (reference sequence). Trimming took off 4 bases at V and 1 base at J, with 7 bases between the two ends. This CDR3 contains 13 residues.

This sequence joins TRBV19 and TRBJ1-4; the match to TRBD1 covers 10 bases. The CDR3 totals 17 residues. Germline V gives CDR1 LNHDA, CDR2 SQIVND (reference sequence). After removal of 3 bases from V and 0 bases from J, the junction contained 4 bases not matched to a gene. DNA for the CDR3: TGTGCCAGTAGTATCCGGGACAGGGGATCAACTAATGAAAAACTGTTTTTT. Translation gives CASSIRDRGSTNEKLFF.

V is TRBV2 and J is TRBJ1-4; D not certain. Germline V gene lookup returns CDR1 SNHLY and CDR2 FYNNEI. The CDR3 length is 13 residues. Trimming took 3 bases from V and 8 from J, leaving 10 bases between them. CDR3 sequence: CASSDKAGEKLFF. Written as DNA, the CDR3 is TGTGCCAGCAGTGACAAGGCGGGCGAAAAACTGTTTTTT.

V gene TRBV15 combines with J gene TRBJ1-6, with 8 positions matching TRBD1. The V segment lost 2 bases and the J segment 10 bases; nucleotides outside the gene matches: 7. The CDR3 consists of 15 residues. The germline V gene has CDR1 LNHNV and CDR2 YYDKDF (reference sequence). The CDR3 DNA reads TGTGCCACCAGCAGATCTCGACAGGGGCAGTCACCCCTCCACTTT. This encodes CATSRSRQGQSPLHF.

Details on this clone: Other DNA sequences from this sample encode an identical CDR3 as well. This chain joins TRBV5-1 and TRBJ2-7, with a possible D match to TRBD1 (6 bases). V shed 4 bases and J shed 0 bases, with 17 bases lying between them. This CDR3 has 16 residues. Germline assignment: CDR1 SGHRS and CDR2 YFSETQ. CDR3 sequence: CASSLAAGQSSYEQYF. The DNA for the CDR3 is TGCGCCAGCAGCCTAGCCGCAGGACAGAGCTCCTACGAGCAGTACTTC. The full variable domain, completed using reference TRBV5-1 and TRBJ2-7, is KAGVTQTPRYLIKTRGQQVTLSCSPISGHRSVSWYQQTPGQGLQFLFEYFSETQRNKGNFPGRFSGRQFSNSRSEMNVSTLELGDSALYLCASSLAAGQSSYEQYFGPGTRLTVT.

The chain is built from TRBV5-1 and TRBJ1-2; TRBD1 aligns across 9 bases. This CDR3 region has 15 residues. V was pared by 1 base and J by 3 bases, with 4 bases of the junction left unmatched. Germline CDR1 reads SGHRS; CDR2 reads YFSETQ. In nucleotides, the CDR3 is TGCGCCAGCAGCTTGTCAGGACAGGGGTACTATGGCTACACCTTC. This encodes CASSLSGQGYYGYTF.

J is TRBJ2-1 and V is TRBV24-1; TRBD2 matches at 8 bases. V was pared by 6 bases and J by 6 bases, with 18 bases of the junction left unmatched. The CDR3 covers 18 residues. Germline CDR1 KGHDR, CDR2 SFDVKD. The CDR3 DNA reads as TGTGCCACCAGTAGCAGCGGGGGCCGGTCTTCTGGATTCAATGAGCAGTTCTTC. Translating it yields CATSSSGGRSSGFNEQFF.

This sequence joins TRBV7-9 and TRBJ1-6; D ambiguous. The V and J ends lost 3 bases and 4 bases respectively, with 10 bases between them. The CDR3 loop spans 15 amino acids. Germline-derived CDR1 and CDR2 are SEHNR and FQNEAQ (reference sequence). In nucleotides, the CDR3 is TGTGCCAGCAGCTTCCACGACGGGTATAATTCACCCCTCCACTTT. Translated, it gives CASSFHDGYNSPLHF.

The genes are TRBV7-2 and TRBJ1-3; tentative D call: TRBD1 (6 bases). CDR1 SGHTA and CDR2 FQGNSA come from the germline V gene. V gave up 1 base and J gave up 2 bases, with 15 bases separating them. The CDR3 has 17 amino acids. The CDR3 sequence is CASSLGGGPRTGNTIYF. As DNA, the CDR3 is TGTGCCAGCAGCTTAGGGGGGGGGCCAAGAACTGGAAACACCATATATTTT.

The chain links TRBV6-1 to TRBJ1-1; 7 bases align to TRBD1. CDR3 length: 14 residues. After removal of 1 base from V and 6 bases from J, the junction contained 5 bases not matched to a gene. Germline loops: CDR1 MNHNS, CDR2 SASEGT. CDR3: CASSEVQGFPEAFF. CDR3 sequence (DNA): TGTGCCAGCAGTGAAGTACAGGGGTTTCCTGAAGCTTTCTTT.

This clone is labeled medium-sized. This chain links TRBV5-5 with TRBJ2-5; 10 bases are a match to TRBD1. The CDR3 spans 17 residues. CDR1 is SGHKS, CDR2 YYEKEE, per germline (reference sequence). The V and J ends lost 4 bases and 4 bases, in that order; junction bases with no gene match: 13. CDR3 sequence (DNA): TGTGCCAGCAGCCCTTCGACAGGGGGCATCGCTGGAGAGACCCAGTACTTC. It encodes CASSPSTGGIAGETQYF.

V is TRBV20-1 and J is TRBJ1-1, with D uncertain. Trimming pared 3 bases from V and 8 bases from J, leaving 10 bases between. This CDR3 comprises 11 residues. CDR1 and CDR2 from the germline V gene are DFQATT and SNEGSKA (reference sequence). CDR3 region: CSASRGEEAFF. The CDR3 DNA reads TGCAGTGCTAGTCGGGGAGAAGAAGCTTTCTTT.

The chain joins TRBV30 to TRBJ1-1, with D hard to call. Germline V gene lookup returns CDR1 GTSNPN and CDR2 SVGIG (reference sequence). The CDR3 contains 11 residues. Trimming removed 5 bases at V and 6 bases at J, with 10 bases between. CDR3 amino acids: CAWAQLSEAFF. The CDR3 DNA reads TGTGCCTGGGCACAGCTGTCTGAAGCTTTCTTT.

The CDR3 here is CASSLTSGARDTQYF. CDR3 DNA: TGCGCCAGCAGCTTGACTAGCGGGGCCCGGGATACGCAGTATTTT. The chain combines TRBV5-1 with TRBJ2-3, with 10 bases matching TRBD2. J lost 6 bases, V lost 1 base, and 5 bases had no gene match. The CDR3 is 15 residues long. The V gene's germline CDR1 is SGHRS and CDR2 YFSETQ.

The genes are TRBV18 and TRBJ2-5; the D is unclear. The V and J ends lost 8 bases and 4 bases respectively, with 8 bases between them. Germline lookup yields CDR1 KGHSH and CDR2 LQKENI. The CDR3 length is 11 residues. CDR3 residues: CASRSLETQYF. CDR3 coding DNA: TGTGCCAGCCGGTCCCTAGAGACCCAGTACTTC.